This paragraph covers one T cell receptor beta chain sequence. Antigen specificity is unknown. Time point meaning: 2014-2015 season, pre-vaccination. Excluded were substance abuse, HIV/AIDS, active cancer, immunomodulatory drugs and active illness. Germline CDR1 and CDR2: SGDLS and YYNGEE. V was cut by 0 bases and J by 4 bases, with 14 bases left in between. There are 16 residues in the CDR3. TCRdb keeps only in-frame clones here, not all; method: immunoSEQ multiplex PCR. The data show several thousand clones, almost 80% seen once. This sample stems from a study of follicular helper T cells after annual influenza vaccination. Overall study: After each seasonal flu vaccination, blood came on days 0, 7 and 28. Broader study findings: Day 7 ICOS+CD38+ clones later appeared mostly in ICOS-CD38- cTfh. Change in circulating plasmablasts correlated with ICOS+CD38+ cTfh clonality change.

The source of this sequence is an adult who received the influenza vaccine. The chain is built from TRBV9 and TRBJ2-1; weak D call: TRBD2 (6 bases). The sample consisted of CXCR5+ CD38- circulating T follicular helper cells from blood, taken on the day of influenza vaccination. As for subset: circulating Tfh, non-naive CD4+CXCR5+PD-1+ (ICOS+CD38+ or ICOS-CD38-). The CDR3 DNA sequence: TGTGCCAGCAGCGTAGAGGTCGGACTATCATACAATGAGCAGTTCTTC. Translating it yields CASSVEVGLSYNEQFF.